This TCR beta chain was recorded in a study of blood T cell repertoires in COVID-19. V lost 6 bases to trimming and J lost 5 bases; unmatched junction nucleotides: 4. CDR1 is LNHDA, CDR2 SQIVND, per germline (reference sequence). This CDR3 spans 13 amino acids. Assay: immunoSEQ multiplex PCR; the TCRdb copy retains only in-frame clones and omits some. Of just under 35,000 clones in the sample, 85% to 95% were seen once. This receptor was taken from a man in his fifties or sixties with active or convalescent COVID-19. The rearrangement links TRBV19 to TRBJ1-5; the match to TRBD1 covers 7 bases. Sequenced input: peripheral blood. The DNA for the CDR3 is TGTGCCAGTAGGGGACAGCTATATCAGCCCCAGCATTTT. This codes for CASRGQLYQPQHF.